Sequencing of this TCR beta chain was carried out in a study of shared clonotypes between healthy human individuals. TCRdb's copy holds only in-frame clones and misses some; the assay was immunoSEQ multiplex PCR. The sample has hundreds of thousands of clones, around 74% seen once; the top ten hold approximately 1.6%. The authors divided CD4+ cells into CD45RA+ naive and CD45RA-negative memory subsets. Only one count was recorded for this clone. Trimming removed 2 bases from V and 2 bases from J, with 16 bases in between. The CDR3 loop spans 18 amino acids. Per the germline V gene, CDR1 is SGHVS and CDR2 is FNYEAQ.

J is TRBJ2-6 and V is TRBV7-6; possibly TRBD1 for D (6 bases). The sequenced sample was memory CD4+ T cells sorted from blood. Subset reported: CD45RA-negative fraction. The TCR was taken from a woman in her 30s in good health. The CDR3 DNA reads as TGTGCCAGCAGCTTATGGCAGGGGTTTAGAGCTGGGGCCAACGTCCTGACTTTC. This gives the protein CASSLWQGFRAGANVLTF.